This TCR beta chain originates from a study of tumor and adjacent non-tumor tissue in lung cancer. Study information: Patients were aged roughly 31 to 76, approximately 11 men and about 5 women, stage I to III.

Study-level findings and limits: Tumor tissue had significantly higher TCR diversity than normal lung. Tumor TCR diversity, when higher, was linked to shorter survival. Top 100 clones took a larger repertoire share in normal lung.

No cell sorting was done before RNA was extracted from the tissue. Three rounds of nested PCR, following a modified ARM-PCR protocol, produced the TCRbeta library. Each CDR3 protein is one row after TCRdb ran MiXCR on the multiplex PCR reads. Of roughly 75,000 distinct CDR3 sequences in the sample, over 70% are singletons; the top ten hold around 12%. In the case of this clonotype: Its antigen is undetermined. A much bigger clone sits one base away, suggesting this may be a read error.

The sequencing sample was made of lung tumor tissue. This sequence was found in a woman in her forties or fifties with non-small cell lung cancer.

As DNA, the CDR3 is TGCAGCGTTGAGGTCGGGCCCTACACAGATACGCAGTATTTT. This gives the protein CSVEVGPYTDTQYF. The V call is TRBV29-1, the J call TRBJ2-3; D remains ambiguous. The germline V gene encodes CDR1 SQVTM and CDR2 ANQGSEA. Trimming pared 3 bases from V and 2 bases from J, leaving 12 bases between. This CDR3 has 14 residues.